This section outlines one T cell receptor (beta chain) sequence together with its context. The specificity of this receptor is unknown. Base qualities are missing; no much larger clone stands one base away. CDR1 and CDR2, per the germline V gene (reference sequence), are SEHNR and FQNEAQ. From cysteine to phenylalanine, the CDR3 is 15 amino acids long. The sequence is cut down to CDR3 DNA, 45 bases in frame from base 1. V is reduced by 5 bases and J by 0 bases, leaving a spacing of 11 bases between them. In the prospective study, participants were roughly 18 to 100 years old, resided in around 25 geographic areas of the United States, and were enrolled through a virtual design. In the prospective study, cohorts were assigned on the basis of participant-reported clinical history obtained from a screening survey and a study questionnaire. For ImmuneRACE Cohort 3, a participant was defined as recovered based on two consecutive negative NP/OP PCR tests, clearance by a healthcare professional, or resolution of symptoms. In the prospective study, mobile phlebotomists collected whole blood, serum and a nasopharyngeal or oropharyngeal swab from each participant. Prospective study participants could optionally give additional blood draws and questionnaires over a roughly 2-month period. Before DNA extraction, prospective study blood samples were shipped either frozen or at room temperature.

This entry belongs to a study of blood T cell repertoires in COVID-19 (dated by TCRdb to between 2020 and 2021). Concerning the study at large: The collaborator samples originated in the United States, Italy and Spain and spanned the acute and convalescent phases of COVID-19. The samples were drawn from the first 160 participants of the ongoing ImmuneRACE study and from about 1,200 subjects provided by 6 global collaborators. The prospective study material was composed of cDNA or gDNA derived from T cells, B-cell-depleted T cells, or PBMCs. The repertoires were released in a freely available public database intended as a resource for research on the immune response to SARS-CoV-2. A de-identified subject ID, COVID-19 status, age in years and sex were almost always included in the sample metadata. HLA class I and class II types, where available, came from metadata supplied by the sample provider rather than from assay-based typing. Subjects who had been exposed to COVID-19, were actively infected with it, or had recovered from it provided the deeply sampled blood TCRbeta repertoires that made up the dataset.

The study at large found these results: How much clinical and demographic metadata was included differed by source and by participant, and the metadata was provided uncurated.

The immunoSEQ Assay, a bias-controlled multiplex PCR, was used to amplify TCRbeta CDR3 regions from genomic DNA. The published analysis was carried out like this. The number of nucleated cells in each sample was estimated by amplification of reference gene primers within the assay. To quantify the absolute abundance of each unique TCRbeta CDR3 rearrangement, sequence reads were collapsed and filtered. For each sample, productive Simpson clonality was calculated as the square root of Simpson's diversity index over productive rearrangements. TCRdb provides this immuneACCESS table in a form limited to in-frame rearrangements. Some clones are lacking; in checked studies, under half of them reflect an unresolved V gene, and why the rest are absent is not known. V, J and clone size reflect that table, while D and trimming were determined from the DNA. This sample has about 410,000 clones in its table, and 80% to 95% of those were observed once. The ten top clones hold less than 0.75% of the sample.

Sample: PBMCs or T cells enriched from blood (not recorded which). The source is a man younger than 30 who had recovered from COVID-19. The chain employs TRBV7-9 and TRBJ2-1; D gene: possibly TRBD2, on 5 matching bases. The sequenced DNA is TGTGCCAGCAGCCTCCTAGCAAGCTCCTACAATGAGCAGTTCTTC. Its amino acids are CASSLLASSYNEQFF.